This T cell receptor beta chain was identified during a study of cytomegalovirus exposure and HLA in healthy donors. This PCR relied on a set of 60 Vbeta primers and 13 Jbeta primers. Sequenced by immunoSEQ multiplex PCR; TCRdb stores in-frame clones only, minus some. The repertoire has approximately 170,000 clones, roughly 80% of them found once; the top ten carry 1.6%. Study-wide findings and caveats: It was likely that a cluster of highly shared sequence variants was a sequencing artifact. The later analysis indicated that the majority of CMV-associated TCR beta chains appeared HLA-restricted.

Germline trimming cut 5 bases from V and 2 bases from J; bases unmatched to any gene: 11. Germline V lookup: CDR1 SGHVS, CDR2 FQNEAQ. The CDR3 is 16 residues long. For this clone: What it binds is unknown.

The material sequenced was PBMCs. The sequence was obtained from a woman under 30 in good health and CMV-seronegative. The chain uses TRBV7-8 and TRBJ1-2; 7 positions agree with TRBD1. CDR3 coding DNA: TGTGCCAGCAGCCGCCCCCCGAACAGGGGCAACTATGGCTACACCTTC. Translation gives CASSRPPNRGNYGYTF.